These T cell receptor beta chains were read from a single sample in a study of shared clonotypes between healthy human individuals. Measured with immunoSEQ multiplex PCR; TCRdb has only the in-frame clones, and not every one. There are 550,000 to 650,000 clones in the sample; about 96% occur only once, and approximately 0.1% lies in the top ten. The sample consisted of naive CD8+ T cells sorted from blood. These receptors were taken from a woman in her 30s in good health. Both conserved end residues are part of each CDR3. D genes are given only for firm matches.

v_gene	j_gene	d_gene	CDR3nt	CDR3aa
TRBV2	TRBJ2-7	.	TGTGCCGGGCACAGGGTCGACGAGCAGTACTTC	CAGHRVDEQYF
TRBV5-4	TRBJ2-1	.	TGTGCCAGCAGCTTGGTGACTAGTAGCAATGAGCAGTTCTTC	CASSLVTSSNEQFF
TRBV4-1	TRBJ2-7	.	TGCGCCAGCAGCCAAGAAATGGGGTGGGGGAACTACGAGCAGTACTTC	CASSQEMGWGNYEQYF
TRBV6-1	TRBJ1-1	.	TGTGCCAGCAGTGAAGGGCCAGTACCCTTGAACACTGAAGCTTTCTTT	CASSEGPVPLNTEAFF
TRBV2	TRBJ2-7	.	TGTGCCAGCAGAACGGGGACCTACGAGCAGTACTTC	CASRTGTYEQYF
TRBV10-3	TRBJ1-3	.	TGTGCCATCACTTCGGTCTCTGGAAACACCATATATTTT	CAITSVSGNTIYF
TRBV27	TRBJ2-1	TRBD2	TGTGCCAGCAGTTTATTGGGCGGGGGGCGTGAGCAGTTCTTC	CASSLLGGGREQFF
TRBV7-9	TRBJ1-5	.	TGTGCCAGCAGCGGGGCCAACCATCAGCCCCAGCATTTT	CASSGANHQPQHF
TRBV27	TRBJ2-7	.	TGTGCCAGCAGTTTGCGGGGCTCGGCCTACGAGCAGTACTTC	CASSLRGSAYEQYF
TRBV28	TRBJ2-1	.	TGTGCCACCACAGGGAGCCTCAATGAGCAGTTCTTC	CATTGSLNEQFF